A single sample is the source of the 3 T cell receptor beta chains below, sequenced in a study of Ad26.COV2.S vaccination and SARS-CoV-2 variants (dated by TCRdb to about 2021). The meaning of the sample's time point label: individuals recovered from natural SARS-CoV-2 infection. The method behind the library was the immunoSEQ multiplex PCR assay. As stored in TCRdb, this immuneACCESS dataset retains in-frame rearrangements with V and J assigned. A fraction of the clones does not appear; measured against another copy, unresolved V genes explain less than half of the discrepancy, and the remainder lacks a known reason. The sample table lists roughly 180,000 clones, roughly 89% of them with a count of one. About 5.9% of the sample is taken by the ten largest. The sample here was peripheral blood, taken after recovery from COVID-19. The receptors were gathered from a human donor who had recovered from COVID-19.

The chain joins TRBV28 to TRBJ1-1; D call uncertain. The germline V and J ends were trimmed by 2 bases and 4 bases, with 11 bases remaining between them. The length of the CDR3 is 14 residues. Per the germline V gene, CDR1 is MDHEN and CDR2 is SYDVKM. CDR3 bases: TGTGCCAGCAGTTTACCCGGACGGGGCACTGAAGCTTTCTTT. Translating gives CASSLPGRGTEAFF.

The CDR3: CASSLRIQETQYF. The DNA for the CDR3 is TGCGCCAGCAGCTTGAGGATCCAAGAGACCCAGTACTTC. The chain employs TRBV5-1 and TRBJ2-5, with D unresolved. The CDR3 covers 13 residues. Germline CDR1 SGHRS, CDR2 YFSETQ. Trimming left V 1 base short and J 1 base short, with 5 bases between.

The V call is TRBV6-6, the J call TRBJ1-1; no firm D call. There are 13 residues in the CDR3. With 6 bases removed from V and 1 base from J, the gap between germline ends came to 9 bases. The V gene's germline CDR1 is MNHNY and CDR2 SVGAGI (reference sequence). Here the CDR3 reads CASRILGNTEAFF. The DNA of the CDR3 is TGTGCCAGCAGGATCCTCGGGAACACTGAAGCTTTCTTT.